This T cell receptor beta chain was recovered during a study of CD8 T cells in ankylosing spondylitis. With regard to this clonotype: Its target is not known.

Study-wide results and limits: Disease-linked clones proved CD8+ and comparatively uncommon in peripheral blood. Made up of roughly 8 highly homologous variants, a TCR beta motif appeared characteristic of ankylosing spondylitis blood.

Quantitative 5'-RACE was performed with molecular barcodes, and it yielded the TCR beta libraries. MiXCR, run by TCRdb on the 5' RACE reads, gives a single entry per CDR3 protein. This sample has 470,000 or so distinct CDR3 sequences, with roughly a quarter found just once. The sequenced sample consisted of blood, either unsorted or a sorted T cell fraction (not recorded which). The sequence was collected from a male donor with ankylosing spondylitis.

CDR3 DNA: TGTGCCAGCAGTGAAGACAGAGTGAACACTGAAGCTTTCTTT. It translates to CASSEDRVNTEAFF. The gene calls are TRBV6-1 and TRBJ1-1; no clear D gene. This CDR3 comprises 14 residues. The V gene lost 1 base and the J gene lost 0 bases, with 6 bases spanning the gap. CDR1 and CDR2 from the germline V gene are MNHNS and SASEGT.